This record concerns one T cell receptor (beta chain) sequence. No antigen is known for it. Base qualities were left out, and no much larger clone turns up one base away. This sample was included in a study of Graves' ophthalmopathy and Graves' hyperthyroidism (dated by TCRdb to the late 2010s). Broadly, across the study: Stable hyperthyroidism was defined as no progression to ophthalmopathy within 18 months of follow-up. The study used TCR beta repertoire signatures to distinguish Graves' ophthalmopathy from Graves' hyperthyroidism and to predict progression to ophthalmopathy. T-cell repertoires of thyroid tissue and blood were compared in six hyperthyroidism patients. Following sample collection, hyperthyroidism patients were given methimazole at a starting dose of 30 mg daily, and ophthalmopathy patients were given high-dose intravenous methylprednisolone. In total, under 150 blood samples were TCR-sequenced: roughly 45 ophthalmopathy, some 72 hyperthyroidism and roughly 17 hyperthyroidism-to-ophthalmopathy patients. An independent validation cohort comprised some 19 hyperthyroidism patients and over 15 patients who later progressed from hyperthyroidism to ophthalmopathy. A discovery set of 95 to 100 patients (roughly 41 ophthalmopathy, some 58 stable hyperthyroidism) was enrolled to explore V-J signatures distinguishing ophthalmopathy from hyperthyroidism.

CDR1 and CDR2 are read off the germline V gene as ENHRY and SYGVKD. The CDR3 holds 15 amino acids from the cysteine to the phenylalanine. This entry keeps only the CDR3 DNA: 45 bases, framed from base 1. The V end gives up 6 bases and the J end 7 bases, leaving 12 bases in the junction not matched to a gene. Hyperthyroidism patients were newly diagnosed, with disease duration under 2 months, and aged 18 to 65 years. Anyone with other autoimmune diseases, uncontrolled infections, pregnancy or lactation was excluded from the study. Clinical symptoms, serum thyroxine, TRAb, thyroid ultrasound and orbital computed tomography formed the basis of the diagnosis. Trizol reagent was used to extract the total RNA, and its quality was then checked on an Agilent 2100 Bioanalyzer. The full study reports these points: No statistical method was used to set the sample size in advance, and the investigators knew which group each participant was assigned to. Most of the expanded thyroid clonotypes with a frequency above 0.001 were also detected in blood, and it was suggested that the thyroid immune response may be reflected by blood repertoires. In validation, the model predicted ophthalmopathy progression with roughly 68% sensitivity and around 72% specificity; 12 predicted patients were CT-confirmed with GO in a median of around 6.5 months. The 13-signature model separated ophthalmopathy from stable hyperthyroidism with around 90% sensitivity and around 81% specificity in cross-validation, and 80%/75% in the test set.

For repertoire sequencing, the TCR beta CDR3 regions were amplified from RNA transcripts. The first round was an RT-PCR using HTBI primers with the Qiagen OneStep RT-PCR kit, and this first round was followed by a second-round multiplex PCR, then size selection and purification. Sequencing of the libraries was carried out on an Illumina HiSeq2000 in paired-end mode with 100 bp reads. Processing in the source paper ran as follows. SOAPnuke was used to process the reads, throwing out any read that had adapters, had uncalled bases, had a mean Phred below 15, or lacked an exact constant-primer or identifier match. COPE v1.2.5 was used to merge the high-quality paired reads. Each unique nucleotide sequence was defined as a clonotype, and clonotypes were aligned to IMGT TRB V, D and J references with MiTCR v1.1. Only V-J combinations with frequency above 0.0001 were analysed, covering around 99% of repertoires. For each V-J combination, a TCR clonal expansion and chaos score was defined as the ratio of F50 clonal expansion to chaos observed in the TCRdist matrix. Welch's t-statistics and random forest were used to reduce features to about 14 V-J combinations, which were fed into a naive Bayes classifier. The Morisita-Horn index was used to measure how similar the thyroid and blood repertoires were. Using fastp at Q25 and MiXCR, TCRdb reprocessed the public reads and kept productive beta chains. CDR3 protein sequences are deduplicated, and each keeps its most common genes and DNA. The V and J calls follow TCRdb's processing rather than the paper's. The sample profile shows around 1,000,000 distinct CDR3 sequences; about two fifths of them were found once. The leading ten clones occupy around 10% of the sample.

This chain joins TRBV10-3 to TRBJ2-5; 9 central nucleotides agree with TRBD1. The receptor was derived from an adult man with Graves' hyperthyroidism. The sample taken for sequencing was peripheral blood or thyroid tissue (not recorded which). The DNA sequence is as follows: TGTGCCATCAGCCGTCGGACAGGGGCTGTCGGGACCCAGTACTTC. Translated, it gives CAISRRTGAVGTQYF.